This T cell receptor beta chain was obtained from a study of control samples from healthy donors and cancer patients. This clone was seen just once. Germline V gene data show CDR1 as LNHDA and CDR2 as SQIVND (reference sequence). The CDR3 covers 14 residues. J was trimmed by 5 bases and V by 4 bases; bases with no gene match: 3. Measured with immunoSEQ multiplex PCR; TCRdb has only the in-frame clones, and not every one. The table lists tens of thousands of clones, 91% of them singletons, with less than 15% in the top ten. This chain joins TRBV19 and TRBJ2-2; 8 bases fit TRBD1. The sequencing input was PBMCs. The receptor comes from a middle-aged man with lung cancer. The CDR3 reads CASSTGGGTGELFF. DNA of the CDR3: TGTGCCAGTAGTACAGGGGGCGGTACCGGGGAGCTGTTTTTT. The full variable domain, with the rest looked up from reference TRBV19 and TRBJ2-2, is DGGITQSPKYLFRKEGQNVTLSCEQNLNHDAMYWYRQDPGQGLRLIYYSQIVNDFQKGDIAEGYSVSREKKESFPLTVTSAQKNPTAFYLCASSTGGGTGELFFGEGSRLTVL.